Below, 19 T cell receptor beta chains from the same sample are listed, as sequenced in a study of T cells after yellow fever vaccination. Each CDR3 protein gets one entry after TCRdb re-called the 5' RACE reads with MiXCR. The table records around 400,000 distinct CDR3 sequences, 9.5% to 13% of them present only once. The material was PBMCs, obtained on the day of the first yellow fever vaccination. All receptors come from a man between 18 and 35 years old who received the YFV17D yellow fever vaccine.

V usage is TRBV4-3 and J usage is TRBJ1-5; D unclear. The CDR3 covers 16 residues. Germline assignment: CDR1 LGHNA and CDR2 YSLEER. Trimming pared 0 bases from V and 5 bases from J, leaving 14 bases between. DNA of the CDR3: TGCGCCAGCAGCCAAGAACTAGGATTGGGCTATCAGCCCCAGCATTTT. It is translated as CASSQELGLGYQPQHF.

This chain connects TRBV12-3 or TRBV12-4 to TRBJ2-3, with D possibly being TRBD1 (5 bases). The V end was cut by 2 bases, the J end by 4 bases, with 10 bases between. The CDR3 spans 14 residues. The CDR3, as DNA: TGTGCCAGCAGTTTAAGGGGAATCGCAGATACGCAGTATTTT. Its protein product is CASSLRGIADTQYF.

The gene calls are TRBV7-2 and TRBJ2-5; D call uncertain. In germline, CDR1 is SGHTA, CDR2 FQGNSA. The CDR3 is 14 residues long. Between the trimmed V and J ends, which lost 1 base and 0 bases, there was a span of 6 bases. The CDR3 region is CASSLVVNQETQYF. The CDR3 DNA follows: TGTGCCAGCAGCTTAGTCGTAAACCAAGAGACCCAGTACTTC.

This clonotype was seen a few times. The chain uses TRBV5-1 and TRBJ2-2, with D perhaps assigned TRBD1 or TRBD2 (5 bases each). Trimming stripped 4 bases from V and 7 bases from J, with 20 bases between. Germline V gene data show CDR1 as SGHRS and CDR2 as YFSETQ. There are 16 residues in the CDR3. CDR3 sequence (DNA): TGCGCCAGCAGCCCCGACGGGGCGTTGATGGACGGGGAGCTGTTTTTT. Amino acids: CASSPDGALMDGELFF.

This chain's CDR3 is CASSPGTLRVHEQFF. CDR3 DNA: TGTGCCAGCAGCCCCGGGACTCTGAGGGTACATGAGCAGTTCTTC. The gene calls are TRBV7-3 and TRBJ2-1, with D possibly matching TRBD2 (6 bases). The CDR3 is 15 amino acids. Germline CDR1 and CDR2: SGHTA and FQGTGA. V was cut by 5 bases and J by 8 bases, with 19 bases left in between.

Written as DNA, the CDR3 is TGTGCCAGCAGCCTCAAACCGGGCCAAAGTCCGTACGAGCAGTACTTC. Translating gives CASSLKPGQSPYEQYF. The chain couples TRBV28 to TRBJ2-7, with D uncertain. The V end lost 6 bases, the J end lost 4 bases, and 22 bases lay between the germline ends. Germline CDR1 MDHEN, CDR2 SYDVKM. The CDR3 runs 16 residues. The full variable domain, in which reference TRBV28 and TRBJ2-7 provide the parts outside the CDR3, is DVKVTQSSRYLVKRTGEKVFLECVQDMDHENMFWYRQDPGLGLRLIYFSYDVKMKEKGDIPEGYSVSREKKERFSLILESASTNQTSMYLCASSLKPGQSPYEQYFGPGTRLTVT.

CDR3 residues: CSARVSGRGFYEQYF. CDR3 DNA sequence: TGCAGTGCTAGAGTGTCGGGGCGGGGGTTCTACGAGCAGTACTTC. The J gene is TRBJ2-7, the V gene TRBV20-1, with TRBD2 identical over 7 bases. Germline trimming cut 1 base from V and 3 bases from J; bases unmatched to any gene: 9. The CDR3 has 15 residues. Germline V gene sequence: CDR1 DFQATT, CDR2 SNEGSKA (reference sequence).

This clonotype has more than one count but fewer than ten. The V call is TRBV5-8, the J call TRBJ2-4; tentative D call: TRBD2 (5 bases). In germline, CDR1 is SGHTS, CDR2 YDEGEE. V lost 5 bases and J 3 bases, leaving 15 bases between the germline ends. The CDR3 has 15 amino acids. The CDR3 protein is CASSLLGDYKNIQYF. The CDR3 DNA sequence: TGTGCCAGCAGTCTGCTCGGGGATTACAAAAACATTCAGTACTTC.

The chain uses TRBV4-3 and TRBJ2-5; D unclear. The ends were cut back, 0 bases at V and 1 base at J, with 15 bases in the middle. The CDR3 has 17 residues. The germline CDR1 and CDR2 sequences are LGHNA and YSLEER. CDR3 sequence (DNA): TGCGCCAGCAGCCAAGATGTAGGTTTGGGCAGCCAAGAGACCCAGTACTTC. It is translated as CASSQDVGLGSQETQYF.

Only a few counts were recorded for this clonotype. V usage is TRBV5-1 and J usage is TRBJ2-5, with 8 bases lining up with TRBD2. V was clipped by 4 bases and J by 4 bases; unmatched bases: 9. Looked up from germline, CDR1 is SGHRS and CDR2 is YFSETQ. The CDR3 loop spans 15 amino acids. The CDR3 is CASSRSLTSGETQYF. CDR3 in DNA: TGCGCCAGCAGCCGAAGTCTAACTAGCGGAGAGACCCAGTACTTC.

This clonotype was counted only a few times. The V call is TRBV29-1, the J call TRBJ2-1; D unclear. CDR1 and CDR2 (germline): SQVTM, ANQGSEA. The CDR3 extends over 11 amino acids. The V and J ends lost 4 bases and 7 bases respectively, with 8 bases between them. The DNA of the CDR3 is TGCAGCGTTGTGCCTAATAATGAGCAGTTCTTC. It yields the protein CSVVPNNEQFF.

This clonotype was seen a few times. The chain combines TRBV12-3 or TRBV12-4 with TRBJ2-1; no clear D. CDR3 length: 15 amino acids. Trimming left V 6 bases short and J 0 bases short, with 12 bases between. For the CDR3, the DNA is TGTGCCAGCAGGGCCTCGGTGGGCTCCTACAATGAGCAGTTCTTC. Residues: CASRASVGSYNEQFF.

In its sample, this clonotype was seen a few times. The chain employs TRBV30 and TRBJ2-1; no definite D call. The germline V and J ends were trimmed by 7 bases and 5 bases, with 9 bases remaining between them. The CDR3 length is 11 residues. Germline V gene lookup returns CDR1 GTSNPN and CDR2 SVGIG (reference sequence). The DNA for the CDR3 is TGTGCCTCAAACCAGGACAATGAGCAGTTCTTC. Its protein is CASNQDNEQFF.

CDR3 region: CATSGYTDTQYF. The CDR3 bases are TGTGCCACCAGCGGATACACAGATACGCAGTATTTT. The rearrangement joins TRBV15 to TRBJ2-3; no clear D gene. Germline V gene sequence: CDR1 LNHNV, CDR2 YYDKDF (reference sequence). The CDR3 loop spans 12 amino acids. V was pared by 5 bases and J by 2 bases, with 5 bases between.

The V and J genes are TRBV19 and TRBJ2-3; D is perhaps TRBD1 or TRBD2 (5 bases each). The CDR3 spans 15 residues. CDR1 and CDR2 (germline): LNHDA, SQIVND (reference sequence). The ends were cut back, 2 bases at V and 6 bases at J, with 15 bases in the middle. CDR3 coding DNA: TGTGCCAGTAGTATAAGGGTTGGGGGAGCGGATACGCAGTATTTT. Its translation: CASSIRVGGADTQYF.

This clonotype was counted at least ten times. The chain employs TRBV7-6 and TRBJ1-1, with TRBD1 matching 7 bases. The CDR3 has 13 amino acids. Germline CDR1 and CDR2: SGHVS and FNYEAQ. Losses at the gene ends were 5 bases for V and 6 bases for J; bases not matched to a gene: 6. The chain's CDR3 is CASSANQGAEAFF. The CDR3 nucleotides read TGTGCCAGCAGCGCCAACCAGGGGGCTGAAGCTTTCTTT.

This chain links TRBV4-1 with TRBJ2-7, with D perhaps matching TRBD1 or TRBD2 (6 bases each). This CDR3 has 17 residues. CDR1 MGHRA and CDR2 YSYEKL come from the germline V gene. The V end was cut by 3 bases, the J end by 2 bases, with 20 bases between. The DNA of the CDR3 is TGCGCCAGCAGCCAGCAGTTGGGGGGCCCGTGGGCCTACGAGCAGTACGTC. This encodes CASSQQLGGPWAYEQYV.

This chain joins TRBV4-3 and TRBJ1-3, with unresolved D. The CDR3 is 13 amino acids. V was pared by 2 bases and J by 2 bases, with 4 bases between. Germline V CDR1 and CDR2: LGHNA, YSLEER. The chain's CDR3 is CASSQRTGNTIYF. DNA of the CDR3: TGCGCCAGCAGCCAAAGAACTGGAAACACCATATATTTT.

The table lists this clonotype with a few counts. The rearrangement uses TRBV7-8 and TRBJ2-5, with 8 nucleotides matching TRBD2. Germline CDR1 SGHVS, CDR2 FQNEAQ. J gave up 3 bases and V 1 base, and 10 bases lay outside the gene matches. The CDR3 loop spans 17 amino acids. This CDR3 is CASSLVAPLRGEETQYF. CDR3 coding DNA: TGTGCCAGCAGCTTAGTTGCCCCCTTGCGGGGGGAAGAGACCCAGTACTTC.